This TCR beta chain was profiled in a study of T cells in Graves' hyperthyroidism and ophthalmopathy (dated by TCRdb to the late 2010s). Concerning the study at large: Peripheral blood samples were taken at the time of initial diagnosis, prior to any treatment. To identify distinguishing TCR V-J signatures, a discovery cohort of about 100 patients was used, comprising under 45 with Graves' ophthalmopathy and around 60 with stable Graves' hyperthyroidism. Prospective prediction of ophthalmopathy was tested in an independent validation cohort consisting of 18 to 20 hyperthyroidism patients and more than 15 patients who later progressed to ophthalmopathy. The 95 to 100 discovery patients were randomly divided into training and test sets at a 7:3 ratio. The study also compared thyroid tissue and blood T-cell repertoires from more than five Graves' hyperthyroidism patients. After blood sampling, hyperthyroidism patients were treated with methimazole at a starting dose of 30 mg daily, and ophthalmopathy patients were treated with high-dose intravenous methylprednisolone. The paper describes TCR Vbeta CDR3 sequencing of around 140 peripheral blood samples, made up of about 41 ophthalmopathy patients, roughly 80 hyperthyroidism patients and some 17 progressor patients. The paper's findings and limits, for the study overall: In validation, progression to ophthalmopathy was predicted by the model with 70.59% sensitivity and 72% to 85% specificity, a median of approximately 7.1 months before onset. Sample size was not statistically predetermined, and blinding of investigators to group allocation was not performed. Ophthalmopathy was separated from stable hyperthyroidism by a 13 V-J signature model, with around 88% sensitivity and roughly 81% specificity obtained in cross-validation and 80%/75% obtained in testing. Blood samples also contained most of the expanded thyroid clonotypes (frequency above 0.001), which suggests that blood repertoires may reflect thyroid immune responses.

Amplification of TCR beta CDR3 regions was carried out from RNA transcripts. The first round of RT-PCR for the TCR CDR3 was performed with the HTBI primer set and the Qiagen OneStep RT-PCR kit. A second multiplex PCR round built the libraries, followed by size selection and purification. Libraries were sequenced paired-end with 100 bp reads on an Illumina HiSeq2000. The study's own analysis went as follows. SOAPnuke was used to process the raw data, throwing out any read that contained adapters or uncalled bases, had a mean Phred below 15, or lacked an exact constant-primer or identifier match. COPE v1.2.5 was used to merge the high-quality paired reads, and each unique nucleotide sequence was defined as a clonotype. MiTCR v1.1 was used to align the clonotypes against IMGT TRBV, TRBD and TRBJ reference segments. Analysis was restricted to V-J combinations with a frequency above 0.0001, which covered 98% to 99.2% of repertoires. A TCS score was defined as the ratio of F50 (clonal expansion) to E x V (chaos), with BLOSUM62-based TCRdist applied between CDR3 peptides within each V-J. Welch's t-statistics and random forest reduced 514 V-J features to roughly 13, which were used in a naive Bayes classifier (R e1071). TCRdb reanalyzed the raw reads on its own, using fastp at Q25 for trimming and MiXCR for clone calling, and kept in-frame beta chains. Rows are unified per CDR3 protein, each entry keeping the most common DNA and genes. The V and J calls were determined by TCRdb, not by the authors. This sample has some 560,000 distinct CDR3 sequences in its table, and less than 20% of those were observed once. In total, the top ten clones hold around 7.8% of the sample.

V and J are trimmed by 7 bases and 7 bases, and the gene matches miss 6 bases of the junction. The CDR3 has 13 amino acids, counting the end cysteine and phenylalanine. The DNA shown is the 39-base CDR3, in frame from base 1. In the germline V gene, CDR1 corresponds to MNHNS and CDR2 to SASEGT. About this clonotype itself: It has no known antigen specificity. Nothing much larger sits one base from this clone, and base qualities are not available.

Stable Graves' hyperthyroidism was defined as the absence of progression to ophthalmopathy over 18 months of follow-up. Hyperthyroidism patients were newly diagnosed, with disease duration under 2 months, and aged 18 to 65 years. Any patient with an uncontrolled infection, another autoimmune disease, pregnancy or lactation was excluded. Diagnoses relied on clinical symptoms, serum thyroxine and TRAb, thyroid ultrasound and orbital computed tomography. PBMCs were separated from about 10 ml of fresh peripheral blood using Ficoll-Paque density gradient centrifugation. Total RNA was extracted with Trizol reagent, and quality was checked on an Agilent 2100 Bioanalyzer.

The sequence came from a woman in her thirties with Graves' hyperthyroidism. The specimen sequenced was blood. The rearranged chain carries TRBV6-1 and TRBJ1-1, and 10 junction bases match TRBD1. DNA sequence: TGTGCCAGCACCCTGACAGGGGGCGTTGAAGCTTTCTTT. Protein translation: CASTLTGGVEAFF.